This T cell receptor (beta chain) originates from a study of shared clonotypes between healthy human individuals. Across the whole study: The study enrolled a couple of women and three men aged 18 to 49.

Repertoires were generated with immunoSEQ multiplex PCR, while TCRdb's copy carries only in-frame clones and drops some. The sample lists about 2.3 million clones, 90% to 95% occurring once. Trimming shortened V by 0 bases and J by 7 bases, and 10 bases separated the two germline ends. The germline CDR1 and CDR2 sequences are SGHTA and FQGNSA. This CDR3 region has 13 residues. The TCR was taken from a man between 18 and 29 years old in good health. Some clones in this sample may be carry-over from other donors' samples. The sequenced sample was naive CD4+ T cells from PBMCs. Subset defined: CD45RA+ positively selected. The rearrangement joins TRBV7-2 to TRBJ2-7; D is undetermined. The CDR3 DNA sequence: TGTGCCAGCAGCTTAGCCCCTCCGAGGGAGCAGTACTTC. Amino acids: CASSLAPPREQYF.